Listed below are T cell receptor beta chains from one sample, sequenced in a study of blood T cells in healthy people across ages. TCRdb ran MiXCR on the 5' RACE reads and lists one entry per CDR3 protein. The sample yields about 1.6 million distinct CDR3 sequences, 30% to 35% seen once. Sequenced: blood. The receptor source for this set is a woman in her twenties or thirties in good health. Both conserved end residues are part of each CDR3. D genes are given only for firm matches. Expanded clones are given a class, and other clones once, few, many or no size at all.

.	.	TRBJ2-5	TRBV4-2	TGTGCCAGCAGCCAAGAGGACGGGAGCAGGTACCAAGAGACCCAGTACTTC	CASSQEDGSRYQETQYF
TRBD1	few	TRBJ2-7	TRBV27	TGTGCCAGCACCAAGGGACAGGGGGCCTACGAGCAGTACTTC	CASTKGQGAYEQYF
.	.	TRBJ2-7	TRBV2	TGTGCCAGCCAATCCCCAGTGACTTCCTACGAGCAGTACTTC	CASQSPVTSYEQYF
.	many	TRBJ1-1	TRBV5-1	TGTGCCAGCAGTTGGGGGTTGAACACTGAAGCTTTCTTT	CASSWGLNTEAFF
.	.	TRBJ1-1	TRBV2	TGTGCCAGCAGGTTCGACAGCTTAAGAGCTTTCTTT	CASRFDSLRAFF
TRBD2	few	TRBJ2-3	TRBV20-1	TGCAGTGCTTCCGCGGGACTAGCGGGGGACACAGATACGCAGTATTTT	CSASAGLAGDTDTQYF
TRBD2	.	TRBJ2-7	TRBV30	TGTGCCTGGAGTGTAAAGCTAGCGGGGACCTACGAGCAGTACTTC	CAWSVKLAGTYEQYF
.	once	TRBJ2-5	TRBV7-3	TGTGCCAGCAGCTGGCCCAAGAAGTCAGTGACCCAGTACTTC	CASSWPKKSVTQYF
.	.	TRBJ2-7	TRBV20-1	TGCAGTGCTCCCCTAACGATGCCCTCCTACGAGCAGTACTTC	CSAPLTMPSYEQYF
TRBD1	few	TRBJ1-2	TRBV28	TGTGCCACCTCTCCCGGAGGGGGCGAGTTAGTTGGTGGCTACACCTTC	CATSPGGGELVGGYTF
.	few	TRBJ1-1	TRBV20-1	TGCAGTGCTAGAGATTGGGCCTTAAACAGGGATCTGGCTGAAGCTTTCTTT	CSARDWALNRDLAEAFF
TRBD2	.	TRBJ2-3	TRBV20-1	TGCAGTTCTCGCCTGTCGCGGGAGGGAGATACGCAGTATTTT	CSSRLSREGDTQYF
.	few	TRBJ2-5	TRBV11-3	TGTGCCAGCAGCTTAGGGGCAGGAGAATACCAAGAGACCCAGTACTTC	CASSLGAGEYQETQYF
.	.	TRBJ1-5	TRBV20-1	TGCAGTGCTAGAGATTTCGGCAATCAGCCCCAGCATTTT	CSARDFGNQPQHF
.	once	TRBJ1-2	TRBV6-1	TGTGCCAGCAGTGGGTCCTGGGAGGAAACTTACTACACCTTC	CASSGSWEETYYTF
.	.	TRBJ2-3	TRBV5-6	TGTGCCAGCAGCCAACGACAGGATTTCACAGATACGCAGTATTTT	CASSQRQDFTDTQYF
TRBD2	.	TRBJ2-2	TRBV20-1	TGCAGTGCTAGTTACGGACTAGCGAACACCGGGGAGCTGTTTTTT	CSASYGLANTGELFF
.	.	TRBJ2-7	TRBV6-5	TGTGCCAGCAGTTCGGAGGGGGTGACCTCCTCCTACGAGCAGTACTTC	CASSSEGVTSSYEQYF
.	few	TRBJ2-7	TRBV10-3	TGTGCCATCAGTGACGTAACAGGGAGCTACGAGCAGTACTTC	CAISDVTGSYEQYF
.	.	TRBJ1-4	TRBV7-9	TGTGCCAGCACCACTCCTTCCGCTGAACAGGGAAAAGAGTTTCATGAAAAACTGTTTTTT	CASTTPSAEQGKEFHEKLFF
TRBD2	many	TRBJ2-4	TRBV20-1	TGCAGTGCCCCCAGGCTAGCGGGAGCGGGCAAAAACATTCAGTACTTC	CSAPRLAGAGKNIQYF
TRBD1	few	TRBJ2-3	TRBV6-2/TRBV6-3	TGTGCCAGCAGTTCTCCGGGACAGGGTTTAAGGACAGATACGCAGTATTTT	CASSSPGQGLRTDTQYF
.	once	TRBJ2-2	TRBV20-1	TGCAGTGCTAGTATATTCACCGGGGAGCTGTTTTTT	CSASIFTGELFF
.	.	TRBJ2-5	TRBV4-1	TGCGCCAGCAGCCGAGCGGGGACAGACCAAGAGACCCAGTACTTC	CASSRAGTDQETQYF
.	.	TRBJ1-2	TRBV7-9	TGTGCCAGCAGCTCCACCTTATCAGGACCGAACTTTGGCTACACCTTC	CASSSTLSGPNFGYTF